A selection of T cell receptor beta chains follows, all from one sample in a study of blood T cell repertoires in COVID-19. Method: immunoSEQ multiplex PCR; TCRdb's copy keeps in-frame clones and lacks some. The sample lists roughly 86,000 clones, more than 65% seen once, with roughly 6.3% in the top ten. The sequenced sample was peripheral blood. The receptor set was obtained from a man in his sixties with acute or convalescent COVID-19. The CDR3 runs from the conserved cysteine through the conserved F or W. The D gene is left open where the match is weak. The size field is filled for only some rows; it gives once, few, many or a size class.

d_gene	abundance	v_gene	j_gene	CDR3nt	CDR3aa
TRBD1	-	TRBV4-1	TRBJ1-2	TGCGCCAGCAGCCAAGATCGGACAGGGGAAGGGGGCTACACCTTC	CASSQDRTGEGGYTF
-	-	TRBV24-1	TRBJ2-1	TGTGCCACGGGGAATGAGGTAGGACTCCCCAATGAGCAGTTCTTC	CATGNEVGLPNEQFF
-	-	TRBV5-4	TRBJ1-2	TGTGCCAGCAGCTTACAACAGGATAATGGCTACACCTTC	CASSLQQDNGYTF
-	-	TRBV10-3	TRBJ2-1	TGTGCCATCAGGGCAGGGTTAAATGAGCAGTTCTTC	CAIRAGLNEQFF
-	-	TRBV4-1	TRBJ1-4	TGCGCCAGCAGCCAAGATGGCCGGGGAAGCGGTGAAAAACTGTTTTTT	CASSQDGRGSGEKLFF
TRBD1	-	TRBV7-3	TRBJ2-7	TGTGCCAGCAGCCTTCAGGGGGCAAGCTCCTACGAGCAGTACTTC	CASSLQGASSYEQYF
TRBD2	-	TRBV30	TRBJ2-1	TGTGCCTGGAGTGTACTTTCTCGCGGGGGGGCGCCCGACAATGAGCAGTTCTTC	CAWSVLSRGGAPDNEQFF
TRBD2	few	TRBV9	TRBJ2-1	TGTGCCAGCAGCGGGGGACTAGCGGACTACTACAATGAGCAGTTCTTC	CASSGGLADYYNEQFF
-	-	TRBV30	TRBJ2-7	TGTGCCTGGAGTGGTGACTGGTCCTACGAGCAGTACTTC	CAWSGDWSYEQYF
-	-	TRBV29-1	TRBJ2-1	TGCAGCGTTGTTGCGGGTTTTTCCTACAATGAGCAGTTCTTC	CSVVAGFSYNEQFF
-	-	TRBV7-3	TRBJ1-2	TGTGCCAGCACTGAACAGGATCTCCTAGCTAACTATGGCTACACCTTC	CASTEQDLLANYGYTF
-	once	TRBV5-4	TRBJ1-2	TGTGCCAGCAGCTTGGCCGGGGGAGGTCACTATGGCTACACCTTC	CASSLAGGGHYGYTF
-	-	TRBV27	TRBJ1-6	TGTGCCAGCAGTTTAAATCAGGGACTTTCACCCCTCCACTTT	CASSLNQGLSPLHF
-	few	TRBV24-1	TRBJ1-2	TGTGCCACCAGTGATACGTGGACAGCTAACTTCTATGGCTACACCTTC	CATSDTWTANFYGYTF
TRBD1	-	TRBV6-4	TRBJ1-2	TGTGCCAGCAGTGACTCTTGGGACAGCCGTAACTATGGCTACACCTTC	CASSDSWDSRNYGYTF
-	-	TRBV9	TRBJ2-1	TGTGCCAGCAGCGTAGCCTGGGGAGGAGGGTATGAGCAGTTCTTC	CASSVAWGGGYEQFF
TRBD1	-	TRBV18	TRBJ1-1	TGTGCCAGCTCACCTGGACAGGGGGAACCTGAAGCTTTCTTT	CASSPGQGEPEAFF
-	-	TRBV5-1	TRBJ2-5	TGCGCCAGCAGCTTGGCCTCGGCCAGGCAAGAGACCCAGTACTTC	CASSLASARQETQYF
TRBD1	-	TRBV30	TRBJ1-5	TGTGCCTGGAGTACCGCACTCGGGACAGGGACCCAGCATTTT	CAWSTALGTGTQHF
TRBD1	few	TRBV28	TRBJ2-7	TGTGCCAGCAGTCCTGCCTTTGGGGACAGGGGGCGAGAGCAGTACTTC	CASSPAFGDRGREQYF
-	-	TRBV7-3	TRBJ2-6	TGTGCCAGCAGCTTATTTCAGGGGCCCTCTGGGGCCAACGTCCTGACTTTC	CASSLFQGPSGANVLTF
-	-	TRBV29-1	TRBJ2-2	TGCAGCGTTGAAGATCAAGGAGGGGTTAACACCGGGGAGCTGTTTTTT	CSVEDQGGVNTGELFF
-	-	TRBV4-1	TRBJ1-5	TGCGCCAGCAGCCAAGACCCCGGTTATAGCAATCAGCCCCAGCATTTT	CASSQDPGYSNQPQHF
-	-	TRBV5-6	TRBJ1-6	TGTGCCAGCAGAAACAGGCTTCGTGGGTCACCCCTCCACTTT	CASRNRLRGSPLHF
-	-	TRBV7-9	TRBJ1-2	TGTGCCAGCAGCTCCGACAGCCCCAACTATGGCTACACCTTC	CASSSDSPNYGYTF
TRBD2	-	TRBV7-2	TRBJ2-1	TGTGCCAGCAGCCCGGTCGGGGGGGCCTACAATGAGCAGTTCTTC	CASSPVGGAYNEQFF
-	-	TRBV5-6	TRBJ2-7	TGTGCCAGCAGCCCCATAGCGGCGAGTGAGCAGTACTTC	CASSPIAASEQYF
TRBD1	few	TRBV11-2	TRBJ1-1	TGTGCCAGCAGCCTGGGGACAGGGGTGAACACTGAAGCTTTCTTT	CASSLGTGVNTEAFF
TRBD1	few	TRBV7-3	TRBJ2-5	TGTGCCAGCAGCTTACAGACAGGGGGAGACCAAGAGACCCAGTACTTC	CASSLQTGGDQETQYF
-	-	TRBV9	TRBJ1-4	TGTGCCAGCAGCGTAGCTGCGGCGGTCAATAATGAAAAACTGTTTTTT	CASSVAAAVNNEKLFF
-	-	TRBV6-5	TRBJ1-1	TGTGCCAGCAGTTCCTTTACGGTGAGAAACACTGAAGCTTTCTTT	CASSSFTVRNTEAFF
TRBD1	-	TRBV27	TRBJ1-2	TGTGCCAGCAGTTTACAAGGGACAGCCCTCTATGGCTACACCTTC	CASSLQGTALYGYTF
-	-	TRBV30	TRBJ1-2	TGTGCCGGTGAAGACTCTCTGTACGGCTACACCTTC	CAGEDSLYGYTF
-	-	TRBV5-4	TRBJ1-1	TGTGCCAGCAGGCGATACGACAGACACACTGAAGCTTTCTTT	CASRRYDRHTEAFF
-	-	TRBV6-5	TRBJ1-2	TGTGCCAGCAGTTACACCAGCGACTATGGCTACACCTTC	CASSYTSDYGYTF
TRBD1	-	TRBV5-4	TRBJ1-1	TGTGCCAGCAGCCTCGGACAGGGGTCCACTGAAGCTTTCTTT	CASSLGQGSTEAFF
-	few	TRBV29-1	TRBJ2-5	TGCAGCGTAAGTGTACTACAAGAGACCCAGTACTTC	CSVSVLQETQYF
TRBD1	-	TRBV29-1	TRBJ2-1	TGCAGCGTTCAAGGGACAGGGGTAGACAATGAGCAGTTCTTC	CSVQGTGVDNEQFF
TRBD1	-	TRBV13	TRBJ2-7	TGTGCCAGCAGCCTACAGGGGACCGAGCAGTACTTC	CASSLQGTEQYF
-	-	TRBV4-3	TRBJ1-5	TGCGCCAGCAGCCAAGGGGGGCCGGATCAGCCCCAGCATTTT	CASSQGGPDQPQHF
-	-	TRBV12-3/TRBV12-4	TRBJ1-2	TGTGCCAGCAATCCAGGCCCCTATGGCTACACCTTC	CASNPGPYGYTF
-	-	TRBV9	TRBJ1-1	TGTGCCAGCAGCGTAGGTCAGGGAGGATCTGAAGCTTTCTTT	CASSVGQGGSEAFF
-	-	TRBV29-1	TRBJ1-2	TGCAGCGTTGATAGTCAGGGGGGCTACACCTTC	CSVDSQGGYTF
-	-	TRBV12-3/TRBV12-4	TRBJ1-5	TGTGCCAGCAGCCCAAGTTTGGCCCAGCCCCAGCATTTT	CASSPSLAQPQHF
TRBD1	-	TRBV19	TRBJ1-2	TGTGCCAGTAGTTTCTTCGACAGGGCGGGATATGGCTACACCTTC	CASSFFDRAGYGYTF
TRBD1	-	TRBV4-1	TRBJ2-6	TGCGCCAGCAGCCCCGAGGGGGCAGCCGGGGCCAACGTCCTGACTTTC	CASSPEGAAGANVLTF
-	-	TRBV6-5	TRBJ1-6	TGTGCCAGCAGTAAAACAGGGCTCAATTCACCCCTCCACTTT	CASSKTGLNSPLHF
TRBD1	-	TRBV11-2	TRBJ1-1	TGTGCCAGCAGCGGACCGACAGGGACCCTCACTGAAGCTTTCTTT	CASSGPTGTLTEAFF
TRBD2	-	TRBV11-2	TRBJ2-1	TGTGCCAGCAGCCTTAGGGAAAGGAGCGGGGGGGCCAAGCAGTTCTTC	CASSLRERSGGAKQFF
-	-	TRBV5-1	TRBJ1-2	TGCGCCAGCAGCTTGACGGGACACAGTTACTATGGCTACACCTTC	CASSLTGHSYYGYTF
-	-	TRBV7-9	TRBJ1-1	TGTGCCAGCAGCTTAGGCAGTTACACTGAAGCTTTCTTT	CASSLGSYTEAFF
-	once	TRBV3-1/TRBV3-2	TRBJ2-1	TGTGCCAGCAGCCAAGATGAGGCCAATGAGCAGTTCTTC	CASSQDEANEQFF
-	-	TRBV11-2	TRBJ2-7	TGTGCCAGCAGCTTAGGGGGGGGCAGCCACTACGAGCAGTACTTC	CASSLGGGSHYEQYF